The rows below give T cell receptor beta chains drawn from one sample of a study of T cell responses to AZD1222 COVID-19 vaccine. Method: immunoSEQ multiplex PCR; TCRdb's copy keeps in-frame clones and lacks some. The table has 150,000 to 160,000 clones, 90% seen once. Sequences were derived from peripheral blood, sampled on day 0 of AZD1222 vaccination. The origin of the receptors is an adult in good health. The CDR3 runs from the conserved cysteine through the conserved F or W. D genes are given only for firm matches. Clone size appears in some rows only: once, few, many, or a class for an expanded clone.

d_call | j_call | v_call | clone_size | cdr3_nt | cdr3_aa
- | TRBJ2-1 | TRBV6-2/TRBV6-3 | once | TGTGCCAGCAGTTTTGCGCGGAATGAGCAGTTCTTC | CASSFARNEQFF
TRBD2 | TRBJ2-1 | TRBV6-2/TRBV6-3 | - | TGTGCCAGCAGTTACGAAGCCAGCGGGGGGAATGAGCAGTTCTTC | CASSYEASGGNEQFF
TRBD1 | TRBJ1-2 | TRBV28 | - | TGTGCCAGCAGTTCTTATTCGACAGGGTATGGTAACTATGGCTACACCTTC | CASSSYSTGYGNYGYTF
- | TRBJ2-7 | TRBV5-4 | - | TGTGCCAGCCAACGCCGGGGGGATCTGGCGAGGGGGTCCTACGAGCAGTACTTC | CASQRRGDLARGSYEQYF
TRBD2 | TRBJ2-7 | TRBV28 | - | TGTGCCAGCAGTTTTCCCCCAGCGGGAGACTCCTACGAGCAGTACTTC | CASSFPPAGDSYEQYF
- | TRBJ1-1 | TRBV5-4 | - | TGTGCCAGCAGCCTCGGGGGGAACACTGAAGCTTTCTTT | CASSLGGNTEAFF
TRBD2 | TRBJ2-2 | TRBV7-2 | - | TGTGCCAGCAGCTTAGGGCCCCCTCTAGCGGGGAACACCGGGGAGCTGTTTTTT | CASSLGPPLAGNTGELFF
TRBD2 | TRBJ2-1 | TRBV19 | - | TGTGCCAGTAGTCTAACTAGCGGGGCGGCCAATGAGCAGTTCTTC | CASSLTSGAANEQFF
TRBD1 | TRBJ1-6 | TRBV27 | once | TGTGCCAGCAGTCCGGACAGGGTGAATTCACCCCTCCACTTT | CASSPDRVNSPLHF
- | TRBJ1-5 | TRBV19 | - | TGTGCCAGTACCTCGATGAGGACAGCCGCGGGGCCCCAGCATTTT | CASTSMRTAAGPQHF
- | TRBJ1-2 | TRBV28 | - | TGTGCCAGCAGTTTGTCGGGACAACTCTATGGCTACACCTTC | CASSLSGQLYGYTF
TRBD1 | TRBJ1-1 | TRBV7-6 | - | TGTGCCAGCAGCTCGGGACAGGGGCCGGGCACTGAAGCTTTCTTT | CASSSGQGPGTEAFF
- | TRBJ2-5 | TRBV6-5 | - | TGTGCCAGCAGTTACTCGTGGGAGGAGACCCAGTACTTC | CASSYSWEETQYF
TRBD1 | TRBJ2-3 | TRBV4-3 | once | TGCGCCAGCAGCCAACGGACAGGGGGCACAGATACGCAGTATTTT | CASSQRTGGTDTQYF
TRBD2 | TRBJ2-1 | TRBV19 | - | TGTGCCAGTAGTATAGAACTAGCGGAACCCTACAATGAGCAGTTCTTC | CASSIELAEPYNEQFF
- | TRBJ2-3 | TRBV3-1/TRBV3-2 | few | TGTGCCAGCAGCCAATTTACGGCCAGGTTGCTAGATACGCAGTATTTT | CASSQFTARLLDTQYF
TRBD1 | TRBJ2-7 | TRBV24-1 | once | TGTGCCACCAGTGATCAAACAGGGGCGAGTCCCTACGAGCAGTACTTC | CATSDQTGASPYEQYF
- | TRBJ2-2 | TRBV4-1 | - | TGCGCCAGCAGCCGAGGCAGCCCCGGGACCGGGGAGCTGTTTTTT | CASSRGSPGTGELFF
TRBD1 | TRBJ1-5 | TRBV10-3 | - | TGTGCCATCAGTGAGGGGACAGGGAATCAGCCCCAGCATTTT | CAISEGTGNQPQHF
TRBD1 | TRBJ1-1 | TRBV12-5 | - | TGTGCTAGTGGTTTCGACAGGGGCACTGAAGCTTTCTTT | CASGFDRGTEAFF
TRBD1 | TRBJ2-2 | TRBV28 | - | TGTGCCAGCAGACTAGACAGGGTAGCCGCCGGGGAGCTGTTTTTT | CASRLDRVAAGELFF
- | TRBJ1-5 | TRBV18 | - | TGTGCCAGCTCACCAGCCGATAGCAATCAGCCCCAGCATTTT | CASSPADSNQPQHF
- | TRBJ1-5 | TRBV28 | - | TGTGCCAGCAGTACCCTGGGGGATAGGAGCAATCAGCCCCAGCATTTT | CASSTLGDRSNQPQHF
- | TRBJ2-2 | TRBV5-1 | - | TGCGCCAGCAGCGCCGGGTTCGAGGGCGGGGAGCTGTTTTTT | CASSAGFEGGELFF
- | TRBJ2-1 | TRBV12-3/TRBV12-4 | once | TGTGCCAGCAGTACTCTGGGGGCCAATGAGCAGTTCTTC | CASSTLGANEQFF
- | TRBJ1-2 | TRBV19 | - | TGTGCCAGTAGTATTGAGGAGTTTAGTGGCTACACCTTC | CASSIEEFSGYTF
TRBD1 | TRBJ1-6 | TRBV7-9 | - | TGTGCCAGCAGCGCCGGACAGGGACGGGGCTCCTATAATTCACCCCTCCACTTT | CASSAGQGRGSYNSPLHF
TRBD1 | TRBJ1-2 | TRBV14 | - | TGTGCCAGCAGCCAAGTCAGGCAGGGGGCAAGCTACACCTTC | CASSQVRQGASYTF
TRBD1 | TRBJ2-7 | TRBV2 | - | TGTGCCAGCAGGGACAGGGGCTACGAGCAGTACTTC | CASRDRGYEQYF
TRBD2 | TRBJ2-1 | TRBV28 | - | TGTGCCAGCAGTGCGAACGATGGACTAGCGGGGAGTGGCAATGAGCAGTTCTTC | CASSANDGLAGSGNEQFF
TRBD2 | TRBJ2-1 | TRBV11-2 | - | TGTGCCAGCAGCCATAGGGCTAGCGGGAGTGGGAATGAGCAGTTCTTC | CASSHRASGSGNEQFF
TRBD1 | TRBJ1-1 | TRBV7-3 | - | TGTGCCAGCAGCCCAAATACAAGGGGGCATTCGGACACTGAAGCTTTCTTT | CASSPNTRGHSDTEAFF
TRBD1 | TRBJ1-2 | TRBV7-2 | - | TGTGCCAGCAGTCGTGATTCGGGACAGGGCTATGGCTACACCTTC | CASSRDSGQGYGYTF
- | TRBJ2-2 | TRBV27 | - | TGTGCCAGCAGTTTTGTCATTCTTGCAGGGACAGCGGGTGCCGGGGAGCTGTTTTTT | CASSFVILAGTAGAGELFF
TRBD2 | TRBJ2-4 | TRBV5-1 | - | TGCGCCAGCAGCTTGGGAACCGGCGGGAGGGCCGGGGACATTCAGTACTTC | CASSLGTGGRAGDIQYF
TRBD1 | TRBJ1-5 | TRBV25-1 | - | TGTGCCAGCAGCCCGGGACAGGGCGATCAGCCCCAGCATTTT | CASSPGQGDQPQHF
- | TRBJ2-7 | TRBV7-2 | - | TGTGCCAGCAGCGCATCCTACGAGCAGTACTTC | CASSASYEQYF
TRBD2 | TRBJ2-1 | TRBV7-2 | - | TGTGCCAGCAGCTTACGGGGGGATGTCGATGAGCAGTTCTTC | CASSLRGDVDEQFF
- | TRBJ1-1 | TRBV19 | - | TGTGCCAGTAGTAACACTTGGGAGGCACTAAACGGAGTTGAAGCTTTCTTT | CASSNTWEALNGVEAFF
- | TRBJ2-5 | TRBV30 | once | TGTGCCTGGAGTGTACGTAGTCAAGAGACCCAGTACTTC | CAWSVRSQETQYF
TRBD1 | TRBJ1-2 | TRBV5-1 | - | TGCGCCAGCAGCTTGGGGACAGGTTATGGCTACACCTTC | CASSLGTGYGYTF
- | TRBJ2-5 | TRBV14 | - | TGTGCCAGCAGCCAAATTTCCGTAGGACAAGAGACCCAGTACTTC | CASSQISVGQETQYF
TRBD1 | TRBJ1-2 | TRBV27 | - | TGTGCCAGCAGATCAGTCATGGGACAGTCTAACTATGGCTACACCTTC | CASRSVMGQSNYGYTF
- | TRBJ2-2 | TRBV29-1 | once | TGCAGCGTTGATTCTGGAAACACCGGGGAGCTGTTTTTT | CSVDSGNTGELFF
- | TRBJ1-1 | TRBV28 | - | TGTGCCAGCAGTTTTGAGGGGGTCTTTGAGAACACTGAAGCTTTCTTT | CASSFEGVFENTEAFF
TRBD2 | TRBJ2-1 | TRBV7-9 | - | TGTGCCAGCAGCCCCCCCCATAGCGGGAAGGGCAATGAGCAGTTCTTC | CASSPPHSGKGNEQFF
TRBD2 | TRBJ2-7 | TRBV6-2/TRBV6-3 | once | TGTGCCAGCAGCTATAAGCGGGAGGGCCGGGGCGAGCAGTACTTC | CASSYKREGRGEQYF
- | TRBJ1-2 | TRBV10-3 | - | TGTGCCATCAGTGGGCCAGGGGACCTTAACTATGGCTACACCTTC | CAISGPGDLNYGYTF
- | TRBJ1-5 | TRBV6-2/TRBV6-3 | - | TGTGCCAGCGGCCGCAATCAGCCCCAGCATTTT | CASGRNQPQHF
- | TRBJ1-1 | TRBV4-2 | - | TGTGCCAGCAGCCCAGGGGTCTGGGCTTTCTTT | CASSPGVWAFF
- | TRBJ1-1 | TRBV14 | once | TGTGCCAGCAGCCAACTCGACAGGATGAACACTGAAGCTTTCTTT | CASSQLDRMNTEAFF
TRBD1 | TRBJ2-7 | TRBV7-8 | - | TGTGCCAGCAGCTTCGATCAGACAGGGAGCCCCTACGAGCAGTACTTC | CASSFDQTGSPYEQYF
TRBD1 | TRBJ2-6 | TRBV7-9 | once | TGTGCCAGCACCCTACAGGGGGCGCAAGCTGGGGCCAACGTCCTGACTTTC | CASTLQGAQAGANVLTF
- | TRBJ1-1 | TRBV2 | - | TGTGCCAGCAGGTGGACTTTGAACACTGAAGCTTTCTTT | CASRWTLNTEAFF
TRBD2 | TRBJ2-3 | TRBV24-1 | - | TGTGCCACCAGTGACCTAACTGGCCCGGGACTAGCGGGAGGGGATACGCAGTATTTT | CATSDLTGPGLAGGDTQYF
- | TRBJ2-2 | TRBV6-5 | - | TGTGCCAGCAGCTACAAAGGGGCCGGGGAGCTGTTTTTT | CASSYKGAGELFF
- | TRBJ2-1 | TRBV10-3 | - | TGTGCCATCAGTGACAGATACAATGAGCAGTTCTTC | CAISDRYNEQFF
- | TRBJ1-1 | TRBV5-6 | - | TGTGCCAGCAAGAGATGGGGGAACACTGAAGCTTTCTTT | CASKRWGNTEAFF
- | TRBJ2-2 | TRBV19 | - | TGTGCCAGTAGTATAGATCTAAACACCGGGGAGCTGTTTTTT | CASSIDLNTGELFF
- | TRBJ1-6 | TRBV7-6 | - | TGTGCCAGCAGCCTGGGACACGCTAGCGGTCCCAATTCACCCCTCCACTTT | CASSLGHASGPNSPLHF